These T cell receptor beta chains were read from a single sample in a study of identical twins. TCRdb redid the calling of the 5' RACE reads with MiXCR, one entry per CDR3 protein. The table shows over 550,000 distinct CDR3 sequences, with 7.1% occurring only once. A further study also used this sample, focusing on yellow fever vaccine responses in identical twins.

Material for sequencing was PBMCs. Receptors were obtained from a woman aged 18-29 years in good health. Each CDR3 is given without its conserved first and last residue. Size is stated for part of the rows, as once, few or many counts, or as a class when the clone is expanded.

abundance	v_gene	CDR3aa
.	TRBV12-3/TRBV12-4	AVTVSSGGRGDTQY
many	TRBV11-2	ASSPQLGRNEQF
.	TRBV9	ASSVVRNTGELF
.	TRBV20-1	SARGVGGIRETQY
.	TRBV6-1	ASRLQIGSTGELF
many	TRBV12-3/TRBV12-4	ASSPEGYSPYEQY
.	TRBV7-9	ASSLISETQY
.	TRBV28	ASSLDSYYYNEQF
.	TRBV4-2	ASRNPGQRFSLSGYT
few	TRBV20-1	SAEPTSGNTDTQY
.	TRBV27	ASSYSNNSPLH
many	TRBV4-1	ASSRVGLAGHNEQF
few	TRBV3-1	ASSQVGFRMGTEAF
few	TRBV15	ATSRDWAGYTQETQY
few	TRBV25-1	ASSSGETKGNTIY
many	TRBV5-6	ASSFGRQVETQY
.	TRBV6-5	ASSYPSQGATNYGYT
few	TRBV5-6	ASSWDLAYNEQF
.	TRBV7-9	ASSQRPGPSTDTQY
many	TRBV20-1	SASPGDEQY